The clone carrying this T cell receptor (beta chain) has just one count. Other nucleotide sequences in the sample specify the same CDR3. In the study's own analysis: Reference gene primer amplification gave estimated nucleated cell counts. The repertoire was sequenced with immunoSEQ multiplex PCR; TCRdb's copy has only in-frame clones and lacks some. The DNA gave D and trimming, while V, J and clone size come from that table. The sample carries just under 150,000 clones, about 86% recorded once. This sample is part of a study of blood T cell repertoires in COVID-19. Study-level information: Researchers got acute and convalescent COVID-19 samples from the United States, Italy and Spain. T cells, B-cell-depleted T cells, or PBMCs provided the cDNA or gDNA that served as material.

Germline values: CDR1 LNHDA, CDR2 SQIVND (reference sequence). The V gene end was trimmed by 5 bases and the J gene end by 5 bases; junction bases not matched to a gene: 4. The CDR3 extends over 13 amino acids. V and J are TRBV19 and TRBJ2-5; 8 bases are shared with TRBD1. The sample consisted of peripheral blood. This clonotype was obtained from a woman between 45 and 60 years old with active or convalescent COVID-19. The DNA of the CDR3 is TGTGCCAGTAGTCCCGACAGGGGTGAGACCCAGTACTTC. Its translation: CASSPDRGETQYF.